This TCR beta chain originates from a study of blood T cell repertoires in COVID-19. Study at large: COVID-19 samples collected from the United States, Italy and Spain covered acute and convalescent phases. T cells, B-cell-depleted T cells, or PBMCs provided the cDNA or gDNA that served as material.

V shed 4 bases and J shed 6 bases, with 13 bases lying between them. The CDR3 spans 14 residues. Looked up from germline, CDR1 is MDHEN and CDR2 is SYDVKM. In the authors' methods: Amplified reference gene primers provided the basis for estimating nucleated cell counts. TCRdb's table, derived via immunoSEQ multiplex PCR, lists solely in-frame clones and lacks some. That table gives V, J and clone size, and the DNA gave D and trimming. Seen here are 53,000 or so clones, around three quarters observed once, and the top ten hold approximately 3.8%. The sequencing input was peripheral blood. V and J are TRBV28 and TRBJ1-3, with D possibly TRBD1 on 5 matching bases. This receptor was obtained from a man in his 60s with acute or convalescent COVID-19. The CDR3 nucleotides are TGTGCCAGCAGTTGGGGCCCCGAGACAAACACCATATATTTT. The encoded protein is CASSWGPETNTIYF.